A single sample gave rise to the 6 T cell receptor beta chains below, sequenced in a study of shared clonotypes between healthy human individuals. This table comes from immunoSEQ multiplex PCR, and its TCRdb copy is limited to in-frame clones, with some not included. Of roughly 500,000 clones in the sample, more than 65% are singletons; the top ten hold roughly 13%. Sequencing was performed on PBMCs. These TCRs come from a middle-aged woman in good health. Some clones in this sample may be carry-over from other donors' samples.

V is TRBV5-4 and J is TRBJ1-1; no definite D call. Germline assignment: CDR1 SGHNT and CDR2 YYREEE (reference sequence). Trimming removed 0 bases from V and 1 base from J, with 4 bases in between. CDR3 length: 13 residues. Here the CDR3 DNA reads TGTGCCAGCAGCTTGGACCAGAACACTGAAGCTTTCTTT. Amino acid sequence: CASSLDQNTEAFF.

V and J are TRBV11-2 and TRBJ2-3; 7 positions agree with TRBD2. Germline V gives CDR1 SGHAT, CDR2 FQNNGV. This CDR3 spans 14 amino acids. The V gene end was trimmed by 5 bases and the J gene end by 4 bases; junction bases not matched to a gene: 6. CDR3 DNA sequence: TGTGCCAGCAGCAAGGGACTAAAGTCAGATACGCAGTATTTT. Protein: CASSKGLKSDTQYF.

This chain connects TRBV19 to TRBJ2-3, with D hard to call. This CDR3 comprises 13 residues. Trimming cost V 5 bases and J 3 bases, with 9 bases left between them. CDR1 and CDR2 (germline): LNHDA, SQIVND (reference sequence). The CDR3 bases are TGTGCCAGTAGTCTCCAGTGGACAGATACGCAGTATTTT. This encodes CASSLQWTDTQYF.

The CDR3 DNA sequence: TGTGCCAGCAGCATCGGGACAGGGTCAAATGAGCAGTTCTTC. Encoded protein: CASSIGTGSNEQFF. This chain uses TRBV9 with TRBJ2-1, with 9 bases fitting TRBD1. The V gene end was trimmed by 4 bases and the J gene end by 7 bases; junction bases not matched to a gene: 6. Germline assignment: CDR1 SGDLS and CDR2 YYNGEE. The CDR3 length is 14 residues.

This sequence joins TRBV2 and TRBJ1-1; TRBD1 matches at 10 bases. The V and J ends lost 10 bases and 2 bases, in that order; junction bases with no gene match: 4. Germline-derived CDR1 and CDR2 are SNHLY and FYNNEI. The CDR3 spans 13 residues. The chain's CDR3 is CATDRGQNTEAFF. The CDR3 region has the DNA TGTGCCACAGACAGGGGGCAAAACACTGAAGCTTTCTTT.

With respect to this clone: Within the sample, other DNA sequences also encode this same CDR3. This chain links TRBV28 with TRBJ2-7; D is unclear. V was trimmed by 6 bases and J by 2 bases, leaving 11 bases between them. The CDR3 runs to 13 residues. CDR1 and CDR2 from the germline V gene are MDHEN and SYDVKM. This chain's CDR3 is CASSPPTTYEQYF. CDR3 nucleotide sequence: TGTGCCAGCAGCCCCCCGACAACCTACGAGCAGTACTTC. The whole variable domain, remainder taken from reference TRBV28 and TRBJ2-7, is DVKVTQSSRYLVKRTGEKVFLECVQDMDHENMFWYRQDPGLGLRLIYFSYDVKMKEKGDIPEGYSVSREKKERFSLILESASTNQTSMYLCASSPPTTYEQYFGPGTRLTVT.